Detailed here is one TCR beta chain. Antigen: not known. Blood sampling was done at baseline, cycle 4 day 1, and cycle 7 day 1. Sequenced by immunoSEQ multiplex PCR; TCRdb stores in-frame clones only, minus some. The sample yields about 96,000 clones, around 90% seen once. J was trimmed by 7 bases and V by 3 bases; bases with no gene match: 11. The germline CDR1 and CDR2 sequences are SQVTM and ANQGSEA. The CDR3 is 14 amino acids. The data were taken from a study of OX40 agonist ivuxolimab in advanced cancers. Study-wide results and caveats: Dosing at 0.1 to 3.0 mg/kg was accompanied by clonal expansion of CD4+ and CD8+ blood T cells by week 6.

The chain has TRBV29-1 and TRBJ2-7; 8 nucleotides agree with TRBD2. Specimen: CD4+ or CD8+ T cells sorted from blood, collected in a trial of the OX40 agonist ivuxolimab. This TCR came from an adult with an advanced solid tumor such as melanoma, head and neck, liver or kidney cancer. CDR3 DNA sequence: TGCAGCGTTGATACTAGCGGCGGGGCGGGGGAGCAGTACTTC. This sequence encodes CSVDTSGGAGEQYF.